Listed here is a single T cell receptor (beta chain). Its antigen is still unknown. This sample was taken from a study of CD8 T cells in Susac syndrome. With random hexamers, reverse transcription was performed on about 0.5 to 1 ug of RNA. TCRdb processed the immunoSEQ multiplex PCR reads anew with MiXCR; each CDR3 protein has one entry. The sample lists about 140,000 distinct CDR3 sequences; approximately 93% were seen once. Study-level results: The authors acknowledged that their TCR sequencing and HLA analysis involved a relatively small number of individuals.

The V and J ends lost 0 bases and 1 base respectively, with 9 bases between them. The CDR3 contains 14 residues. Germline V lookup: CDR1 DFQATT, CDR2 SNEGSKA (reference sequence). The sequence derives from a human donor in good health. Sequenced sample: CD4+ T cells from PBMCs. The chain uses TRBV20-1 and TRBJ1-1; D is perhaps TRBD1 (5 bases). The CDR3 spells CSARDRRGNTEAFF. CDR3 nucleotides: TGCAGTGCTAGAGATAGGAGGGGGAACACTGAAGCTTTCTTT.